These 29 T cell receptor beta chains came from one sample sequenced in a study of vaccination effects on CD4 cells after COVID-19. Investigators separated out CD4+ T cells once around 9 days of culture had passed. For these receptors, no antigen is known. Data came from immunoSEQ multiplex PCR; TCRdb stores just in-frame clones and leaves some out. The profile shows 45,000 to 60,000 clones, 76% of them singletons. The sample here was CD4+ T cells from PBMCs cultured without peptide, taken before COVID-19 vaccination. The receptors originated from a human donor who had a prior SARS-CoV-2 infection.

The gene calls are TRBV2 and TRBJ2-2; possibly TRBD2 for D (5 bases). V lost 7 bases to trimming and J lost 9 bases, with 12 bases between them. The CDR3 loop spans 12 amino acids. Germline CDR1 reads SNHLY; CDR2 reads FYNNEI. CDR3: CASKWESRELFF. DNA for the CDR3: TGTGCCAGCAAATGGGAGTCTCGGGAGCTGTTTTTT.

The chain couples TRBV3-1 (or the pseudogene TRBV3-2) to TRBJ2-7; no reliable D call. Looked up from germline, CDR1 is LGHDT and CDR2 is YNNKEL (reference sequence). CDR3 length: 14 amino acids. V was pared by 1 base and J by 5 bases, with 12 bases between. Written as DNA, the CDR3 is TGTGCCAGCAGCCAAGTTTATCGGGCTGACGAGCAGTACTTC. Protein sequence: CASSQVYRADEQYF.

The chain links TRBV10-3 to TRBJ2-2, with a tentative D call TRBD1 (6 bases). The CDR3 has 16 amino acids. CDR1 and CDR2 from the germline V gene are ENHRY and SYGVKD. The V and J ends lost 3 bases and 5 bases respectively, with 16 bases between them. CDR3 loop: CAISELQGSGTGELFF. The CDR3 coding sequence is TGTGCCATCAGTGAATTACAGGGTAGTGGGACCGGGGAGCTGTTTTTT.

V gene TRBV7-8 combines with J gene TRBJ2-1; D is undetermined. CDR1 and CDR2 from the germline V gene are SGHVS and FQNEAQ. The CDR3 runs to 14 residues. V was cut by 4 bases and J by 8 bases, with 15 bases left in between. DNA of the CDR3: TGTGCCAGCAGCTCGCAAGGTTATGGGCATGAGCAGTTCTTC. Its translation: CASSSQGYGHEQFF.

This chain uses TRBV4-2 with TRBJ1-5, with 7 bases fitting TRBD1. The ends lost 2 bases at V and 0 bases at J; junction bases unmatched: 7. The CDR3 contains 17 residues. Germline CDR1 and CDR2: LGHNA and YNFKEQ. CDR3 bases: TGTGCCAGCAGCCAAATATTGGGGACAGATAGCAATCAGCCCCAGCATTTT. Protein sequence: CASSQILGTDSNQPQHF.

The genes are TRBV5-4 and TRBJ2-5; D is perhaps TRBD2 (5 bases). The CDR3 runs to 14 residues. V was clipped by 6 bases and J by 2 bases, with 14 bases between them. Germline-derived CDR1 and CDR2 are SGHNT and YYREEE (reference sequence). CDR3 sequence reads: CASTRRGFQETQYF. The CDR3 bases are TGTGCCAGCACAAGACGGGGTTTTCAAGAGACCCAGTACTTC.

The chain links TRBV7-2 to TRBJ2-1; 10 bases line up with TRBD2. The germline V gene encodes CDR1 SGHTA and CDR2 FQGNSA. The CDR3 sequence is 19 residues long. The V gene end was trimmed by 3 bases and the J gene end by 0 bases; junction bases not matched to a gene: 11. The CDR3 region has the DNA TGTGCCAGCAGCTTCCCGATAGCGGGGGGTGGGAGCTCCTACAATGAGCAGTTCTTC. Protein product: CASSFPIAGGGSSYNEQFF.

V is TRBV18 and J is TRBJ1-2; D ambiguous. CDR1 and CDR2 from the germline V gene are KGHSH and LQKENI. There are 15 residues in the CDR3. V lost 6 bases and J lost 0, with 14 bases in between. CDR3 region: CASSIEAGPNYGYTF. The CDR3 region has the DNA TGTGCCAGCTCCATTGAGGCAGGCCCTAACTATGGCTACACCTTC.

The genes are TRBV2 and TRBJ2-5; unclear D gene. This CDR3 has 11 amino acids. The V end lost 5 bases, the J end lost 1 base, and 2 bases lay between the germline ends. Germline values: CDR1 SNHLY, CDR2 FYNNEI. The CDR3 region has the DNA TGTGCCAGCAGTCTCCAAGAGACCCAGTACTTC. It yields the protein CASSLQETQYF.

This rearrangement joins TRBV7-9 to TRBJ2-7, with 9 bases identical to TRBD1. V was pared by 2 bases and J by 12 bases, with 8 bases of the junction left unmatched. Per the germline V gene, CDR1 is SEHNR and CDR2 is FQNEAQ (reference sequence). The CDR3 runs to 13 residues. CDR3 loop: CASSLLDRGLRYF. In nucleotides, the CDR3 is TGTGCCAGCAGCTTATTAGACAGGGGGTTGAGGTACTTC.

The chain recombines TRBV30 with TRBJ1-1; D gene ambiguous. Looked up from germline, CDR1 is GTSNPN and CDR2 is SVGIG (reference sequence). The CDR3 loop spans 14 amino acids. V was trimmed by 2 bases and J by 0 bases, leaving 10 bases between them. The CDR3 region has the DNA TGTGCCTGGAGTTTACAAGCTATGAACACTGAAGCTTTCTTT. It encodes CAWSLQAMNTEAFF.

The chain combines TRBV3-1 (or the pseudogene TRBV3-2) with TRBJ2-3, with 8 bases aligning to TRBD2. The length of the CDR3 is 16 residues. Germline CDR1 reads LGHDT; CDR2 reads YNNKEL (reference sequence). V lost 0 bases to trimming and J lost 4 bases; unmatched junction nucleotides: 6. The CDR3 bases are TGTGCCAGCAGCCAAGATGCGGGGGGTCATCCAGATACGCAGTATTTT. This encodes CASSQDAGGHPDTQYF.

This clone was seen a single time. The rearrangement links TRBV5-1 to TRBJ2-7, with TRBD2 as a possible D gene (6 bases). V was trimmed by 0 bases and J by 3 bases, leaving 13 bases between them. The CDR3 runs 15 residues. CDR1 is SGHRS and CDR2 is YFSETQ in the germline V gene. CDR3 in amino acids: CASSLDAGNRYEQYF. The CDR3 nucleotides read TGCGCCAGCAGCTTGGATGCGGGGAACCGCTACGAGCAGTACTTC.

The genes are TRBV20-1 and TRBJ2-1; D is uncertain. CDR1 and CDR2 from the germline V gene are DFQATT and SNEGSKA (reference sequence). V lost 5 bases to trimming and J lost 10 bases, with 9 bases between them. This CDR3 region has 10 residues. CDR3 in amino acids: CSARRREQFF. The DNA for the CDR3 is TGCAGTGCTCGGCGGCGGGAGCAGTTCTTC.

This clone was detected only a few times. The chain recombines TRBV10-1 with TRBJ2-3; 15 positions match TRBD2. The length of the CDR3 is 16 residues. J lost 3 bases, V lost 7 bases, and 5 bases had no gene match. CDR1 and CDR2 (germline): WNHNN, SYGVQD (reference sequence). The CDR3 spells CASTGLAGGPTDTQYF. The CDR3, as DNA: TGCGCCAGCACTGGACTAGCGGGGGGGCCAACAGATACGCAGTATTTT.

V is TRBV4-1 and J is TRBJ1-4; 9 bases are a match to TRBD1. Germline values: CDR1 MGHRA, CDR2 YSYEKL. V was pared by 1 base and J by 8 bases, with 17 bases of the junction left unmatched. The CDR3 has 19 amino acids. The CDR3, as DNA: TGCGCCAGCAGCCAAGTCGTCAACAGGGGGCCGGTAGAAGACGAAAAACTGTTTTTT. Protein sequence: CASSQVVNRGPVEDEKLFF.

This chain joins TRBV12-3 or TRBV12-4 and TRBJ2-7; 7 nucleotides agree with TRBD1. The CDR3 contains 13 residues. J gave up 3 bases and V 3 bases, and 2 bases lay outside the gene matches. The CDR3 nucleotides read TGTGCCAGCAGTTTGGGACAGCTCTACGAGCAGTACTTC. It encodes CASSLGQLYEQYF.

About this clone itself: Relative to the germline gene, one junction end is altered; a read error may explain this. The CDR3 DNA reads TGCGCCAGCAGCCCCGGACAGGGAAGAGAGGACTTC. This codes for CASSPGQGREDF. The chain uses TRBV5-1 and TRBJ2-7; TRBD1 aligns across 8 bases. From germline, CDR1 is SGHRS and CDR2 YFSETQ. CDR3 length: 12 residues.

The CDR3 DNA is TGTGCCATCAAAGGGGGGGTAACCAGCTCCTACAATGAGCAGTTCTTC. It yields the protein CAIKGGVTSSYNEQFF. The chain links TRBV10-3 to TRBJ2-1; D may be TRBD2 (7 bases). Germline V CDR1 and CDR2: ENHRY, SYGVKD. CDR3 length: 16 amino acids. The germline V and J ends were trimmed by 7 bases and 0 bases, with 16 bases remaining between them.

The gene calls are TRBV5-1 and TRBJ2-5; D is possibly TRBD2 (5 bases). Per germline, CDR1 SGHRS and CDR2 YFSETQ. Trimming shortened V by 5 bases and J by 0 bases, and 14 bases separated the two germline ends. The CDR3 contains 15 residues. As DNA, the CDR3 is TGCGCCAGCAGTTACGGACTGTCGTACCAAGAGACCCAGTACTTC. This gives the protein CASSYGLSYQETQYF.

The chain carries TRBV2 and TRBJ1-1, with D unresolved. This CDR3 is 12 amino acids long. Trimming pared 7 bases from V and 7 bases from J, leaving 13 bases between. Per germline, CDR1 SNHLY and CDR2 FYNNEI. CDR3 sequence (DNA): TGTGCCAGCAACCCTCTGAGTCTTGAAGCTTTCTTT. It translates to CASNPLSLEAFF.

This CDR3 is CASMFSETQYF. CDR3 DNA: TGTGCCAGCATGTTTTCCGAGACCCAGTACTTC. This chain joins TRBV7-9 and TRBJ2-5; unclear D gene. CDR3 length: 11 residues. V was shortened by 7 bases and J by 5 bases, with 8 bases between the two germline ends. The germline V gene encodes CDR1 SEHNR and CDR2 FQNEAQ (reference sequence).

The chain employs TRBV20-1 and TRBJ2-3; D not certain. Germline V gives CDR1 DFQATT, CDR2 SNEGSKA (reference sequence). Trimming removed 3 bases from V and 6 bases from J, with 7 bases in between. This CDR3 is built from 11 residues. DNA for the CDR3: TGCAGTGCTAGGTCTGCGGATACGCAGTATTTT. This gives the protein CSARSADTQYF.

The chain uses TRBV18 and TRBJ2-7, with TRBD1 matching over 8 bases. There are 16 residues in the CDR3. V was clipped by 1 base and J by 4 bases; unmatched bases: 9. From germline, CDR1 is KGHSH and CDR2 LQKENI. CDR3 nucleotides: TGTGCCAGCTCACCACAGGCTACAGGGGGTGCGTACGAGCAGTACTTC. This encodes CASSPQATGGAYEQYF. The whole variable domain, remainder taken from reference TRBV18 and TRBJ2-7, is NAGVMQNPRHLVRRRGQEARLRCSPMKGHSHVYWYRQLPEEGLKFMVYLQKENIIDESGMPKERFSAEFPKEGPSILRIQQVVRGDSAAYFCASSPQATGGAYEQYFGPGTRLTVT.

The V and J genes are TRBV5-8 and TRBJ2-3, with unresolved D. Germline assignment: CDR1 SGHTS and CDR2 YDEGEE. This CDR3 contains 16 residues. The V and J ends lost 2 bases and 3 bases respectively, with 16 bases between them. Here the CDR3 reads CASSLGDGSRTDTQYF. The CDR3 DNA follows: TGTGCCAGCAGCTTAGGAGACGGATCTCGGACAGATACGCAGTATTTT.

On this clone: This CDR3 is also generated by other DNA sequences in the sample. In DNA, the CDR3 is TGTGCCAGCAGCTTAACTGGGACCTCAGGCTACAATGAGCAGTTCTTC. It codes for CASSLTGTSGYNEQFF. V usage is TRBV7-3 and J usage is TRBJ2-1; TRBD1 or TRBD2 may be the D gene (5 bases each). Germline V lookup: CDR1 SGHTA, CDR2 FQGTGA. The CDR3 runs to 16 residues. Trimming removed 0 bases at V and 3 bases at J, with 12 bases between.

The gene calls are TRBV18 and TRBJ2-3; perhaps TRBD1 as D (5 bases). The CDR3 length is 17 residues. CDR1 is KGHSH, CDR2 LQKENI, per germline. The V end was cut by 3 bases, the J end by 4 bases, with 20 bases between. CDR3 coding DNA: TGTGCCAGCTCACCGACAGTGGGTTTGGTTTCCTCAGATACGCAGTATTTT. This gives the protein CASSPTVGLVSSDTQYF. Variable domain in full (rest from reference TRBV18 and TRBJ2-3): NAGVMQNPRHLVRRRGQEARLRCSPMKGHSHVYWYRQLPEEGLKFMVYLQKENIIDESGMPKERFSAEFPKEGPSILRIQQVVRGDSAAYFCASSPTVGLVSSDTQYFGPGTRLTVL.

This chain uses TRBV2 with TRBJ2-7; 9 nucleotides align to TRBD1. V shed 7 bases and J 4 bases; nucleotides not matched to a gene: 8. CDR1 and CDR2 (germline): SNHLY, FYNNEI. The CDR3 is made up of 14 amino acids. In DNA, the CDR3 is TGTGCCAGCAACGCGGACAGGGGCTTTTACGAGCAGTACTTC. It encodes CASNADRGFYEQYF.

The count of this clone is one. The chain joins TRBV29-1 to TRBJ2-2; TRBD2 matches 13 bases. Germline trimming cut 6 bases from V and 4 bases from J; bases unmatched to any gene: 5. Germline V lookup: CDR1 SQVTM, CDR2 ANQGSEA. The CDR3 is 15 residues long. CDR3 DNA: TGCAGCGTCGCTACTAGCGGGGGGGCCACCGGGGAGCTGTTTTTT. It specifies CSVATSGGATGELFF.